A single sample is the source of the 29 T cell receptor beta chains below, sequenced in a study of vaccination effects on CD4 cells after COVID-19. For these TCRs, the target antigens are not known. Using viral peptide pools, the ViraFEST assay grew out antigen-specific CD4+ T cells prior to sequencing. Isolating CD4+ T cells followed around nine days of culture. Having tested negative for nucleocapsid antibodies, the vaccine recipients showed no prior SARS-CoV-2 infection. The assay was immunoSEQ multiplex PCR, and TCRdb's table has in-frame clones only and misses some. The profile shows tens of thousands of clones, around 70% of them singletons. Sequencing was performed on CD4+ T cells from PBMCs cultured with SARS-CoV-2 spike peptides, taken before COVID-19 vaccination. Receptors were obtained from a human donor who received a COVID-19 vaccine.

The V gene is TRBV4-2, the J gene TRBJ2-2; 15 bases fit TRBD2. The CDR3 is 18 amino acids. V gave up 2 bases and J gave up 4 bases; unmatched junction bases: 5. Germline CDR1 and CDR2: LGHNA and YNFKEQ. The CDR3 reads CASSQRGTSGGLTGELFF. CDR3 DNA: TGTGCCAGCAGCCAAAGGGGGACTAGCGGGGGGCTCACCGGGGAGCTGTTTTTT.

This chain uses TRBV6-5 with TRBJ2-3; D not certain. CDR1 is MNHEY and CDR2 is SVGAGI in the germline V gene. CDR3 length: 13 amino acids. V lost 2 bases and J 7 bases, leaving 10 bases between the germline ends. This CDR3 reads CASSYRYANTQYF. In DNA, the CDR3 is TGTGCCAGCAGTTACCGGTATGCCAATACGCAGTATTTT.

The rearrangement uses TRBV6-1 and TRBJ1-1; D unresolved. The V gene's germline CDR1 is MNHNS and CDR2 SASEGT. Deletions cut 2 bases from V and 1 base from J, with 5 bases between. The CDR3 runs to 13 residues. The CDR3 sequence: CASSEKQNTEAFF. The CDR3 nucleotides are TGTGCCAGCAGTGAAAAACAGAACACTGAAGCTTTCTTT.

The chain uses TRBV11-2 and TRBJ2-1; 11 positions match TRBD2. J lost 5 bases, V lost 3 bases, and 9 bases had no gene match. This CDR3 region has 17 residues. Germline assignment: CDR1 SGHAT and CDR2 FQNNGV. Here the CDR3 DNA reads TGTGCCAGCAGCTTCGGTTCTGGGACTAGCGGTAACAATGAGCAGTTCTTC. Its translation: CASSFGSGTSGNNEQFF. The whole variable domain, remainder taken from reference TRBV11-2 and TRBJ2-1, is EAGVAQSPRYKIIEKRQSVAFWCNPISGHATLYWYQQILGQGPKLLIQFQNNGVVDDSQLPKDRFSAERLKGVDSTLKIQPAKLEDSAVYLCASSFGSGTSGNNEQFFGPGTRLTVL.

The chain uses TRBV4-2 and TRBJ2-5; TRBD1 might be the D (6 bases). The length of the CDR3 is 14 residues. Germline-derived CDR1 and CDR2 are LGHNA and YNFKEQ. The V and J ends lost 4 bases and 2 bases respectively, with 11 bases between them. DNA of the CDR3: TGTGCCAGCAGCCCCCTAGGGGGACAAGAGACCCAGTACTTC. This encodes CASSPLGGQETQYF.

The CDR3 region has the DNA TGTGCCAGCACCTTTGCGGCAGTCAATCAGCCCCAGCATTTT. Amino acids: CASTFAAVNQPQHF. The V call is TRBV28, the J call TRBJ1-5, with unresolved D. V dropped 7 bases and J dropped 3 bases, with 13 bases sitting between them. This CDR3 has 14 residues. Germline values: CDR1 MDHEN, CDR2 SYDVKM.

The gene calls are TRBV30 and TRBJ2-1; 9 bases are shared with TRBD2. Per germline, CDR1 GTSNPN and CDR2 SVGIG (reference sequence). The CDR3 contains 11 residues. Trimming took 1 base from V and 15 from J; bases not matched to a gene: 4. CDR3 nucleotides: TGTGCCTGGAGTGAGGGCGGGAGGGGGTTCTTC. Residues: CAWSEGGRGFF.

The gene calls are TRBV6-5 and TRBJ2-7; 9 bases line up with TRBD1. The V gene's germline CDR1 is MNHEY and CDR2 SVGAGI. The CDR3 runs 12 residues. The trim removed 5 bases at V and 8 bases at J, leaving 4 bases unmatched. The chain's CDR3 is CASSRDRDQQYF. The CDR3, as DNA: TGTGCCAGCAGTCGGGACAGGGACCAGCAGTACTTC.

The chain recombines TRBV28 with TRBJ2-5; D may be TRBD1 (6 bases). Germline V gene sequence: CDR1 MDHEN, CDR2 SYDVKM. V was clipped by 11 bases and J by 0 bases, with 25 bases between them. The CDR3 length is 17 residues. The CDR3 nucleotides read TGTGCCGCGTCCGAGGCCCGGACAGCCCTATACCAAGAGACCCAGTACTTC. This translates into CAASEARTALYQETQYF.

The V gene is TRBV28, the J gene TRBJ2-2; 11 positions match TRBD1. CDR1 MDHEN and CDR2 SYDVKM come from the germline V gene. The CDR3 has 15 amino acids. The V segment lost 5 bases and the J segment 7 bases; nucleotides outside the gene matches: 6. The CDR3 region is CASSVTGTGGGELFF. As DNA, the CDR3 is TGTGCCAGCAGTGTCACCGGGACAGGGGGCGGGGAGCTGTTTTTT.

The rearrangement links TRBV12-5 to TRBJ2-1, with 7 bases matching TRBD1. The V segment lost 1 base and the J segment 2 bases; nucleotides outside the gene matches: 14. The germline CDR1 and CDR2 sequences are LGHNT and FRNRAP. The CDR3 loop spans 19 amino acids. CDR3 nucleotides: TGTGCTAGTGGTTTGGCACTGGGAGCTAACAGGGGCCCCTACAATGAGCAGTTCTTC. It translates to CASGLALGANRGPYNEQFF.

The V call is TRBV19, the J call TRBJ1-5, with TRBD1 identical over 7 bases. CDR1 is LNHDA and CDR2 is SQIVND in the germline V gene (reference sequence). V dropped 5 bases and J dropped 6; count of bases not matched to a gene: 10. The CDR3 covers 15 residues. The DNA for the CDR3 is TGTGCCAGTAGTCTCCGACAGGGCATGGGTCAGCCCCAGCATTTT. This encodes CASSLRQGMGQPQHF.

This chain joins TRBV5-1 and TRBJ2-3; D possibly corresponds to TRBD1 (6 bases). V was clipped by 4 bases and J by 0 bases, with 9 bases between them. Germline V CDR1 and CDR2: SGHRS, YFSETQ. The CDR3 is 14 amino acids. CDR3 DNA: TGCGCCAGCAGCCGGACAGAGAGCACAGATACGCAGTATTTT. It specifies CASSRTESTDTQYF.

The DNA for the CDR3 is TGCGCCAGCAGAGGCGGGGGTAAAGGCTACACCTTC. Protein product: CASRGGGKGYTF. The chain couples TRBV5-1 to TRBJ1-2, with D perhaps matching TRBD1 (5 bases). Germline V lookup: CDR1 SGHRS, CDR2 YFSETQ. Trimming removed 5 bases from V and 8 bases from J, with 13 bases in between. CDR3 length: 12 amino acids.

The rearrangement links TRBV6-1 to TRBJ1-1, with unresolved D. Per the germline V gene, CDR1 is MNHNS and CDR2 is SASEGT. The CDR3 runs to 13 residues. V dropped 2 bases and J dropped 1 base, with 5 bases sitting between them. As DNA, the CDR3 is TGTGCCAGCAGTGAACACACGAACACTGAAGCTTTCTTT. Translating gives CASSEHTNTEAFF.

The sample holds one count of this clone. The chain carries TRBV4-1 and TRBJ2-4; TRBD2 matches at 7 bases. Trimming removed 1 base from V and 0 bases from J; junction bases left unmatched: 12. The germline gives CDR1 MGHRA, CDR2 YSYEKL. The CDR3 has 19 residues. Here the CDR3 reads CASSQGASGTPKAKNIQYF. The CDR3 nucleotides are TGCGCCAGCAGCCAAGGGGCTAGCGGTACCCCTAAAGCCAAAAACATTCAGTACTTC.

The chain employs TRBV12-5 and TRBJ2-3; TRBD2 agrees at 14 bases. V trimming: 2 bases; J trimming: 1 base; junction bases outside the gene matches: 8. The CDR3 length is 19 residues. Germline V lookup: CDR1 LGHNT, CDR2 FRNRAP. The DNA of the CDR3 is TGTGCTAGTGGTTTGATCCTGACGGGACTAGCGGGAGGCACAGATACGCAGTATTTT. It encodes CASGLILTGLAGGTDTQYF.

This chain links TRBV5-1 with TRBJ2-5, with 10 bases lining up with TRBD2. The germline CDR1 and CDR2 sequences are SGHRS and YFSETQ. The trim removed 0 bases at V and 5 bases at J, leaving 10 bases unmatched. This CDR3 is built from 17 residues. The CDR3 sequence is CASSLAPSGGRPETQYF. The CDR3 DNA sequence: TGCGCCAGCAGCTTGGCCCCTAGCGGGGGTCGTCCGGAGACCCAGTACTTC.

V and J are TRBV28 and TRBJ1-1; D is undetermined. Germline-derived CDR1 and CDR2 are MDHEN and SYDVKM. CDR3 length: 12 residues. V lost 2 bases, J lost 7 bases, and 8 bases lay in between. CDR3 amino acids: CASSLVRSEAFF. CDR3 in DNA: TGTGCCAGCAGTTTAGTACGGAGTGAAGCTTTCTTT.

The chain recombines TRBV2 with TRBJ2-1, with 7 bases that match TRBD2. There are 12 residues in the CDR3. The V gene end was trimmed by 5 bases and the J gene end by 6 bases; junction bases not matched to a gene: 1. The germline V gene encodes CDR1 SNHLY and CDR2 FYNNEI. CDR3 DNA: TGTGCCAGCAGTACGGGGGGCAATGAGCAGTTCTTC. Translating gives CASSTGGNEQFF.

The V gene is TRBV29-1, the J gene TRBJ1-2; 7 nucleotides align to TRBD1. Unmatched junction bases numbered 2, after V lost 5 bases and J lost 2 bases. The CDR3 consists of 12 residues. Per the germline V gene, CDR1 is SQVTM and CDR2 is ANQGSEA. The chain's CDR3 is CSVLQGNYGYTF. CDR3 in DNA: TGCAGCGTTTTACAGGGGAACTATGGCTACACCTTC.

This chain uses TRBV11-3 with TRBJ2-5; the D call may be TRBD1 or TRBD2 (5 bases each). This CDR3 has 13 residues. Between the trimmed V and J ends, which lost 5 bases and 1 base, there was a span of 8 bases. Germline-derived CDR1 and CDR2 are SGHNT and YENEEA. The CDR3 spells CASSKGPQETQYF. CDR3 DNA: TGTGCCAGCAGCAAGGGACCCCAAGAGACCCAGTACTTC.

The chain couples TRBV27 to TRBJ2-1, with 10 bases that match TRBD2. Per germline, CDR1 MNHEY and CDR2 SMNVEV (reference sequence). V shed 5 bases and J 2 bases; nucleotides not matched to a gene: 6. The CDR3 is made up of 16 amino acids. DNA for the CDR3: TGTGCCAGCAGTGGTAGCGGGGGGCCTACCTACAATGAGCAGTTCTTC. This codes for CASSGSGGPTYNEQFF.

J is TRBJ2-2 and V is TRBV19; 12 nucleotides align to TRBD1. The V segment lost 9 bases and the J segment 8 bases; nucleotides outside the gene matches: 7. The CDR3 sequence is 14 residues long. The germline gives CDR1 LNHDA, CDR2 SQIVND (reference sequence). CDR3 in DNA: TGTGCCAGCCGGGACAGGGGGCTAAGGGGGGAGCTGTTTTTT. Translated, it gives CASRDRGLRGELFF.

The J gene is TRBJ2-1, the V gene TRBV28; either TRBD1 or TRBD2 may fit D (6 bases each). Germline lookup yields CDR1 MDHEN and CDR2 SYDVKM. The CDR3 is made up of 13 amino acids. V was trimmed by 3 bases and J by 8 bases, leaving 11 bases between them. This chain's CDR3 is CASSFGGGHEQFF. DNA of the CDR3: TGTGCCAGCAGTTTTGGAGGGGGGCATGAGCAGTTCTTC.

This chain joins TRBV28 and TRBJ1-3; D is undetermined. Per germline, CDR1 MDHEN and CDR2 SYDVKM. Trimming removed 2 bases from V and 0 bases from J, with 20 bases in between. The CDR3 is 19 residues long. The CDR3 protein is CASSLRATLSLNSGNTIYF. The DNA for the CDR3 is TGTGCCAGCAGTTTACGGGCGACCCTAAGCCTCAACTCTGGAAACACCATATATTTT.

The chain couples TRBV7-9 to TRBJ1-2; no firm D call. The CDR3 covers 14 residues. Trimming shortened V by 5 bases and J by 5 bases, and 15 bases separated the two germline ends. Germline-derived CDR1 and CDR2 are SEHNR and FQNEAQ (reference sequence). The CDR3 spells CASSTPALRYGYTF. The DNA of the CDR3 is TGTGCCAGCAGCACCCCCGCGCTACGGTATGGCTACACCTTC.

This rearrangement joins TRBV5-4 to TRBJ1-1; D gene uncertain. CDR1 is SGHNT and CDR2 is YYREEE in the germline V gene (reference sequence). This CDR3 contains 14 residues. The V gene lost 0 bases and the J gene lost 2 bases, with 8 bases spanning the gap. The CDR3 DNA follows: TGTGCCAGCAGCTTGGCCCCACTCAACACTGAAGCTTTCTTT. It is translated as CASSLAPLNTEAFF.

The chain uses TRBV18 and TRBJ1-1; D not certain. The V end lost 3 bases, the J end lost 1 base, and 6 bases lay between the germline ends. Germline V gene lookup returns CDR1 KGHSH and CDR2 LQKENI. The CDR3 contains 13 residues. CDR3 loop: CASSPPGNTEAFF. CDR3 DNA sequence: TGTGCCAGCTCACCCCCCGGGAACACTGAAGCTTTCTTT.